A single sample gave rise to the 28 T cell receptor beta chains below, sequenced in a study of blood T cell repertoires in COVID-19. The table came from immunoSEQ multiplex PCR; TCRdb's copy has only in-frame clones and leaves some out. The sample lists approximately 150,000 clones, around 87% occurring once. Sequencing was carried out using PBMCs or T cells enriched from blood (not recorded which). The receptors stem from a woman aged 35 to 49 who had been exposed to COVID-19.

CDR3 DNA: TGCGCCAGCAGACTGCAATTGACAGGCTACTATGGCTACACCTTC. It codes for CASRLQLTGYYGYTF. This chain links TRBV4-1 with TRBJ1-2; TRBD1 might be the D (6 bases). This CDR3 spans 15 amino acids. CDR1 is MGHRA and CDR2 is YSYEKL in the germline V gene. V was trimmed by 6 bases and J by 3 bases, leaving 17 bases between them.

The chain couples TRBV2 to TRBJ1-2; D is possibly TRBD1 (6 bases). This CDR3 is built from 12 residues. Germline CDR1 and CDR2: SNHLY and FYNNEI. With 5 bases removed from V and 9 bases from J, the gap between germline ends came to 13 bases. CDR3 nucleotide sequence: TGTGCCAGCAGTTCCCAGGGGACGCGCTACACCTTC. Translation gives CASSSQGTRYTF.

The CDR3 DNA sequence: TGTGCCAGCATCCGCAGCGGGGGTGAAGCTTTCTTT. Translation: CASIRSGGEAFF. V is TRBV27 and J is TRBJ1-1; perhaps TRBD1 as D (5 bases). This CDR3 has 12 residues. From germline, CDR1 is MNHEY and CDR2 SMNVEV (reference sequence). The V gene lost 7 bases and the J gene lost 7 bases, with 13 bases spanning the gap.

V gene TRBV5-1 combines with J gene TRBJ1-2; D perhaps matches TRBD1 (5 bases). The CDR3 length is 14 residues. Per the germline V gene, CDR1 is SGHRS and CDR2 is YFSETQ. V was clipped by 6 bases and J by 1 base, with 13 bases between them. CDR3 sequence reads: CASTNGGDNYGYTF. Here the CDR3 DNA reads TGCGCCAGCACAAATGGGGGGGATAACTATGGCTACACCTTC.

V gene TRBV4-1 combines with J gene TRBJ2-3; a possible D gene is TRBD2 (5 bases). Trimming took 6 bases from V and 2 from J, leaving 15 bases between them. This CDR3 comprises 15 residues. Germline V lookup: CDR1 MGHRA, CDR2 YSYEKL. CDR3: CASRQPGVYTDTQYF. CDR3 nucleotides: TGCGCCAGCAGGCAACCCGGGGTTTACACAGATACGCAGTATTTT.

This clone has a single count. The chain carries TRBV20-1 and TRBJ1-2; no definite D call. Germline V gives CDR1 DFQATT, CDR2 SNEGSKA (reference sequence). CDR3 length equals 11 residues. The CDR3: CIVGVGYGYTF. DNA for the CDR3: TGCATCGTCGGGGTGGGCTATGGCTACACCTTC.

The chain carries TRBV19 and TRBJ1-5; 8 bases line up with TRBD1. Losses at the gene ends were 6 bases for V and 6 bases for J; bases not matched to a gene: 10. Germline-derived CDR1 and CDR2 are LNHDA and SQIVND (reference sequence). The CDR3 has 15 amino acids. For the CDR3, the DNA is TGTGCCAGTAGGACCCAGGGGGCGCAAAGTCAGCCCCAGCATTTT. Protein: CASRTQGAQSQPQHF.

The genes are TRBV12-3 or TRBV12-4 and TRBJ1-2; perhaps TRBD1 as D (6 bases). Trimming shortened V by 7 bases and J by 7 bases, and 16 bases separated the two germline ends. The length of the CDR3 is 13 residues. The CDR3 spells CASMLIGGIGYTF. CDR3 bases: TGTGCCAGCATGCTAATAGGGGGAATTGGCTACACCTTC.

CDR3 region: CASSQVWGVEAFF. CDR3 sequence (DNA): TGTGCCAGCAGCCAAGTGTGGGGGGTTGAAGCTTTCTTT. V is TRBV3-1 (or the pseudogene TRBV3-2) and J is TRBJ1-1; perhaps TRBD1 as D (5 bases). This CDR3 is 13 amino acids long. V gave up 1 base and J gave up 7 bases, with 10 bases separating them. The germline V gene has CDR1 LGHDT and CDR2 YNNKEL (reference sequence).

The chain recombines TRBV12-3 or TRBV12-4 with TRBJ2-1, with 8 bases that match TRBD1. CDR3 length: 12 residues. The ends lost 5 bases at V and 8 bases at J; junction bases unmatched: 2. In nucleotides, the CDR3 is TGTGCCAGCAGTACGACAGGGGATGAGCAGTTCTTC. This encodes CASSTTGDEQFF.

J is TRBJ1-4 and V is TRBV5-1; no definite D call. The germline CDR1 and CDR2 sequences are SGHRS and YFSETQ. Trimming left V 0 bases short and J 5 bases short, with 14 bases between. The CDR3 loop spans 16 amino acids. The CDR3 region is CASSLDLGRGNEKLFF. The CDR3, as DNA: TGCGCCAGCAGCTTGGATCTAGGCAGAGGAAATGAAAAACTGTTTTTT.

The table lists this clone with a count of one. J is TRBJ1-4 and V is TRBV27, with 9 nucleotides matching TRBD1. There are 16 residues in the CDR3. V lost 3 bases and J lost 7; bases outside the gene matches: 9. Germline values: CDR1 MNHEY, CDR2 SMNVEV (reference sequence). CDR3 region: CASSFSPGQGGEKLFF. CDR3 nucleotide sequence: TGTGCCAGCAGTTTTAGCCCGGGACAGGGTGGTGAAAAACTGTTTTTT.

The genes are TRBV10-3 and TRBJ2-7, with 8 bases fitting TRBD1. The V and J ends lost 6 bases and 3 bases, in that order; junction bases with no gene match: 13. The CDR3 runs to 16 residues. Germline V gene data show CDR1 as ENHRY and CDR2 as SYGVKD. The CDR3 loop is CAISSGQGKALYEQYF. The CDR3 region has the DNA TGTGCCATCAGCTCTGGACAGGGTAAGGCTCTCTACGAGCAGTACTTC.

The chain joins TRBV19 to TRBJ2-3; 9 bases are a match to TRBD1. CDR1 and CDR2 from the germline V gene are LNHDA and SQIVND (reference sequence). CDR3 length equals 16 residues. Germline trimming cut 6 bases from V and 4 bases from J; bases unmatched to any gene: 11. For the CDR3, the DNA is TGTGCCAGTAGAAAAAGGGACAGGGAGGATCCAGATACGCAGTATTTT. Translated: CASRKRDREDPDTQYF.

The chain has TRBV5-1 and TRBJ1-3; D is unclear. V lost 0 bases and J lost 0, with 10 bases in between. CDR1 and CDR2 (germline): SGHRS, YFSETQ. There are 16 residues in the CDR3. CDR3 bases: TGCGCCAGCAGCTTGGAGACTGGATACTCTGGAAACACCATATATTTT. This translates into CASSLETGYSGNTIYF.

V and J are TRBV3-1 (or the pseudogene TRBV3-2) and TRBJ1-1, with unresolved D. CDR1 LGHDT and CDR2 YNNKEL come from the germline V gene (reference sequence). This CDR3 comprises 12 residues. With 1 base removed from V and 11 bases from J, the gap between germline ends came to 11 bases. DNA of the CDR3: TGTGCCAGCAGCCAAGGGGCGGGGAAGGCTTTCTTT. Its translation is CASSQGAGKAFF.

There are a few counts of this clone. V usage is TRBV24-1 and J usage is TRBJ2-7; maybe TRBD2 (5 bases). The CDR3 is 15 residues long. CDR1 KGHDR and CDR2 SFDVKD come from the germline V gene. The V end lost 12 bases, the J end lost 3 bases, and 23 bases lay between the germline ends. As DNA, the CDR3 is TGTGCCGCATTGTCCCGGGAAGTGGGGATCTACGAGCAGTACTTC. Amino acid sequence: CAALSREVGIYEQYF.

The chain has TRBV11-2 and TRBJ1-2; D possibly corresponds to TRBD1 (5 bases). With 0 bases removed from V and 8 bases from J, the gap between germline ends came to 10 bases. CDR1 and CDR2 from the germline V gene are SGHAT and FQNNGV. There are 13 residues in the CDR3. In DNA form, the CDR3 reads TGTGCCAGCAGCTTAGACCCAGGGTGGGGCTACACCTTC. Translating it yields CASSLDPGWGYTF.

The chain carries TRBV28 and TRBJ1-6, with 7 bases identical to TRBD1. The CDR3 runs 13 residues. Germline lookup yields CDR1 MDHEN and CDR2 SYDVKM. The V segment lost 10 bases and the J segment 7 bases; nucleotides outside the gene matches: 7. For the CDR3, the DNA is TGTGCCATCTTCGACAGGGACAATTCACCCCTCCACTTT. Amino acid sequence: CAIFDRDNSPLHF.

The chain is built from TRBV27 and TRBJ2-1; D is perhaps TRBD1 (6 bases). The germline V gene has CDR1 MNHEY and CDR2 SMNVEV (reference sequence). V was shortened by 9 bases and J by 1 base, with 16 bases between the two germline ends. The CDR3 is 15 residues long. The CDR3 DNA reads TGTGCCAGTCTCCGGGACACCACATCCTACAATGAGCAGTTCTTC. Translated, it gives CASLRDTTSYNEQFF.

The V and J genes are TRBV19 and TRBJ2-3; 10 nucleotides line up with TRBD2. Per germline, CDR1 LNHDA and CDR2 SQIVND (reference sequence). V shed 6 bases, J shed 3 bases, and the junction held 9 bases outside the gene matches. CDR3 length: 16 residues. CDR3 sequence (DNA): TGTGCCAGTAGGGCTATAGCGGGAGGTGGGACAGATACGCAGTATTTT. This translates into CASRAIAGGGTDTQYF.

This chain's CDR3 is CASSVGDSGLRDEQFF. As DNA, the CDR3 is TGTGCCAGCAGCGTAGGGGACAGCGGTCTTCGGGATGAGCAGTTCTTC. The chain joins TRBV9 to TRBJ2-1; 7 nucleotides agree with TRBD1. Germline V gene lookup returns CDR1 SGDLS and CDR2 YYNGEE. The ends lost 0 bases at V and 8 bases at J; junction bases unmatched: 11. This CDR3 has 16 residues.

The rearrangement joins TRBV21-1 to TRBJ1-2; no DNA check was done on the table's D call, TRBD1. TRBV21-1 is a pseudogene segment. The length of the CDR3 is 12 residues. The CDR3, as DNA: TGTGCCGGCAGGGGGCTTTTCTATGGCTACACCTTC. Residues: CAGRGLFYGYTF.

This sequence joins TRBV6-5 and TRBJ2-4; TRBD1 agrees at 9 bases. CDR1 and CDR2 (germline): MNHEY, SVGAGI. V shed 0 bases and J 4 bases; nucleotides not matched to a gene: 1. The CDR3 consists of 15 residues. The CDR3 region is CASSYSGTGKNIQYF. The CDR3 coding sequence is TGTGCCAGCAGTTACTCCGGGACAGGGAAAAACATTCAGTACTTC.

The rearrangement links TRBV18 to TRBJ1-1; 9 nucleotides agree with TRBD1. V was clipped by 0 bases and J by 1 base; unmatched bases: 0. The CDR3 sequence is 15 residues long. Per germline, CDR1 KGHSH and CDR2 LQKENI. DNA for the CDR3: TGTGCCAGCTCACCACCGACAGGGGGGAACACTGAAGCTTTCTTT. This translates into CASSPPTGGNTEAFF. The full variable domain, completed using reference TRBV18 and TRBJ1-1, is NAGVMQNPRHLVRRRGQEARLRCSPMKGHSHVYWYRQLPEEGLKFMVYLQKENIIDESGMPKERFSAEFPKEGPSILRIQQVVRGDSAAYFCASSPPTGGNTEAFFGQGTRLTVV.

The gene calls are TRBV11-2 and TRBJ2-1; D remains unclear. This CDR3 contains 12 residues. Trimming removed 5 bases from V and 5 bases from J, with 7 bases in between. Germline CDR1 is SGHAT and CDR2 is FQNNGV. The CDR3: CASSVEDNEQFF. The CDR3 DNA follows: TGTGCCAGCAGCGTCGAGGACAATGAGCAGTTCTTC.

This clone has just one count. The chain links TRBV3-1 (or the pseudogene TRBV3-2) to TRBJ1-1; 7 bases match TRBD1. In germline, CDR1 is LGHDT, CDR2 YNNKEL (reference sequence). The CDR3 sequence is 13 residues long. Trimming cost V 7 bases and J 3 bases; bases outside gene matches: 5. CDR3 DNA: TGTGCCAGCACAAGGGGGCCGGACACTGAAGCTTTCTTT. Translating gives CASTRGPDTEAFF.

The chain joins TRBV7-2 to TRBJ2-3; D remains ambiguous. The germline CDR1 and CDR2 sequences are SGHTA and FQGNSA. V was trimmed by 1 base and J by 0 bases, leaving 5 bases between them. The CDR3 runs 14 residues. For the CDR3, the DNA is TGTGCCAGCAGCTTAGATACTAGCACAGATACGCAGTATTTT. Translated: CASSLDTSTDTQYF.